This T cell receptor beta chain was recorded in a study of CD8+ T cells in alopecia areata. Study-level points and caveats: Lesional scalp, especially alopecia totalis/universalis, showed higher clonality than normal scalp. Tofacitinib significantly decreased scalp clonality and expanded CD8+ clones among top 100. Association of baseline CD8+ expansion with response is uncertain owing to one nonresponder.

The trim removed 11 bases at V and 0 bases at J, leaving 4 bases unmatched. CDR3 length equals 14 residues. Of note for this clone: Its antigen is as yet unknown.

The treatment was: oral pan-JAK inhibitor, 5-10 mg twice daily. It was from alopecia areata patients that lesional scalp punch biopsies and peripheral blood were collected. It was cDNA, reverse transcribed from extracted RNA, that served as the sequencing template. Sequenced by immunoSEQ multiplex PCR; TCRdb stores in-frame clones only, minus some. The table shows around 200,000 clones, with around 65% occurring only once. Here the sequenced sample was CD4+ T cells sorted from blood, taken at week 4, from a patient treated with tofacitinib. The gene calls are TRBV23-1 and TRBJ2-6; 7 positions agree with TRBD1. TRBV23-1 is noted as an ORF with a role that remains uncertain. The sequence came from a human donor with alopecia areata. This CDR3 is CAGDSCSGANVLTF. CDR3 bases: TGCGCCGGGGACAGTTGCTCTGGGGCCAACGTCCTGACTTTC.